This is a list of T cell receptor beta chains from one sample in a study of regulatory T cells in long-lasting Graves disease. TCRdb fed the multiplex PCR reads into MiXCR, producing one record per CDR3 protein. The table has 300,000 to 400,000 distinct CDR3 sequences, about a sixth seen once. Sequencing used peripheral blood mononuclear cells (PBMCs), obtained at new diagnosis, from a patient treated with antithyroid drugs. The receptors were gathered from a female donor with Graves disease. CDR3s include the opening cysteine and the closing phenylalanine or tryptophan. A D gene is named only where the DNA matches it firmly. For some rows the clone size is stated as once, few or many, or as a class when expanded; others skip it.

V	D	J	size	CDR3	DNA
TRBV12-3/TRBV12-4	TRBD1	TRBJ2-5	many	CASSRDRASFWGKTQYF	TGTGCCAGCAGCAGAGACAGGGCGTCTTTCTGGGGAAAGACCCAGTACTTC
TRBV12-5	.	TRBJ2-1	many	CASGLVYVVWGPYNEQFF	TGTGCTAGTGGTTTGGTTTACGTTGTATGGGGGCCCTACAATGAGCAGTTCTTC
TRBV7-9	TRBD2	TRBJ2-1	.	CASSISGSGYNEQFF	TGTGCCAGCAGCATAAGCGGGAGCGGGTACAATGAGCAGTTCTTC
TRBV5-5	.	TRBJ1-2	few	CASSLVAGNYGYTF	TGTGCCAGCAGCTTGGTGGCAGGGAACTATGGCTACACCTTC
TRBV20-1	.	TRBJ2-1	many	CSARDIGGGNEQFF	TGCAGTGCTAGAGATATAGGGGGAGGGAATGAGCAGTTCTTC
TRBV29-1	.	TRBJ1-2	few	CSVEMGHYIYGYTF	TGCAGCGTTGAGATGGGACATTACATCTATGGCTACACCTTC
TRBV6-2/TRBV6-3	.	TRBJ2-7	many	CASSNPSLWGPNYEQYF	TGTGCCAGCAGCAACCCCTCCCTTTGGGGTCCTAACTACGAGCAGTACTTC
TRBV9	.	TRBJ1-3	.	CASSVLGSSGNTIYF	TGTGCCAGCAGCGTTCTAGGATCCTCTGGAAACACCATATATTTT
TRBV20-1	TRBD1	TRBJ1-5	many	CSANGQGFGNQPQHF	TGCAGTGCTAATGGACAGGGATTCGGCAATCAGCCCCAGCATTTT
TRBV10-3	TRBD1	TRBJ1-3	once	CAISSGQGAGNTIYF	TGTGCCATCAGCAGCGGACAGGGGGCTGGAAACACCATATATTTT
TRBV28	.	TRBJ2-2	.	CASTGGGELFF	TGTGCCAGCACTGGTGGCGGGGAGCTGTTTTTT
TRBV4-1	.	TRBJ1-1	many	CASSQVQGATEAFF	TGCGCCAGCAGCCAAGTCCAGGGCGCCACTGAAGCTTTCTTT
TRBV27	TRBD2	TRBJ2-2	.	CASSRRKGLAGANGELFF	TGTGCCAGCAGTCGCCGAAAAGGACTAGCGGGAGCGAACGGGGAGCTGTTTTTT
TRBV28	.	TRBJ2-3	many	CASRAARTERTQYF	TGTGCCAGCAGAGCGGCCAGGACAGAGCGGACGCAGTATTTT
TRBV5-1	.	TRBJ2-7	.	CASSSPGTDNYEQYF	TGCGCCAGCAGCTCCCCCGGGACGGACAACTACGAGCAGTACTTC
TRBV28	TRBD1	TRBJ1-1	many	CASGQGTAFF	TGTGCCAGCGGACAGGGGACCGCTTTCTTT
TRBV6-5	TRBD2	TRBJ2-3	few	CASSYSEGTSGRGRHTQYF	TGTGCCAGCAGTTACTCGGAAGGGACTAGCGGGAGGGGCCGGCATACGCAGTATTTT
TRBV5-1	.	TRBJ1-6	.	CASSPFLGVPADSPLHF	TGCGCCAGCAGCCCCTTTTTAGGGGTTCCGGCTGATTCACCCCTCCACTTT
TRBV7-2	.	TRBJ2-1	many	CASSLLSVNEQFF	TGTGCCAGCAGCTTACTCTCAGTCAATGAGCAGTTCTTC
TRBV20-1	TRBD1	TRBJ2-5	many	CSARDRAHRETQYF	TGCAGTGCTCGAGACAGGGCCCATAGAGAGACCCAGTACTTC
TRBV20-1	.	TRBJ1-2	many	CSASRVDTEQVF	TGCAGTGCTAGCCGGGTGGACACCGAACAGGTCTTC
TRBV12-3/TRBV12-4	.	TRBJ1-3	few	CASSFLTSGNTIYF	TGTGCCAGCAGTTTTCTGACCTCTGGAAACACCATATATTTT
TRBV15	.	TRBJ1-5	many	CATSRDNNVGQPQHF	TGTGCCACCAGCAGAGATAATAACGTGGGGCAGCCCCAGCATTTT
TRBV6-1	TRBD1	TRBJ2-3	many	CASTDRGGGTDTQYF	TGTGCCAGCACCGACCGAGGGGGCGGAACAGATACGCAGTATTTT
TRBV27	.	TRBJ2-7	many	CASSFPPDGFSYEQYF	TGTGCCAGCAGTTTCCCCCCCGACGGGTTCTCCTACGAGCAGTACTTC
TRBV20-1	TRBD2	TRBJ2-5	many	CSARDPGLAFTQYF	TGCAGTGCTAGAGATCCAGGACTAGCGTTCACCCAGTACTTC
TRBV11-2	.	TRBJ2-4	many	CASSSYAPRVAKNIQYF	TGTGCCAGCAGCTCATACGCCCCCAGGGTAGCCAAAAACATTCAGTACTTC
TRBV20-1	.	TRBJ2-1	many	CSARPTTTYNEQFF	TGCAGTGCTAGGCCCACAACGACTTACAATGAGCAGTTCTTC
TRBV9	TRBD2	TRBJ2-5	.	CASSVSGGRGETQYF	TGTGCCAGCAGCGTAAGCGGGGGCCGAGGGGAGACCCAGTACTTC
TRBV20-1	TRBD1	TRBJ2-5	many	CSATTKTGLETQYF	TGCAGTGCTACTACCAAGACAGGGCTCGAGACCCAGTACTTC
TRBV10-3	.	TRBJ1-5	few	CAISESGDYQPQHF	TGTGCCATCAGTGAGTCCGGGGATTATCAGCCCCAGCATTTT
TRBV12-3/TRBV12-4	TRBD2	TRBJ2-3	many	CASSPERERTDTQYF	TGTGCCAGCAGTCCGGAGCGGGAGAGGACAGATACGCAGTATTTT
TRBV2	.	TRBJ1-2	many	CASTQAAGRRNGYTF	TGTGCCAGCACCCAGGCGGCAGGGAGGAGGAATGGCTACACCTTC
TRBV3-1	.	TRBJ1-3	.	CASSNRDGNTIYF	TGTGCCAGCAGTAACAGAGATGGAAACACCATATATTTT
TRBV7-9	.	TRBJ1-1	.	CASSPGTGKAFF	TGTGCCAGCAGCCCCGGGACCGGTAAAGCTTTCTTT
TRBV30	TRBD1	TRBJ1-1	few	CAWRPGGASGNTEAFF	TGTGCCTGGCGCCCAGGGGGCGCTTCGGGGAACACTGAAGCTTTCTTT
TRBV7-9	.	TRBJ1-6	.	CASRPDGDNSPLHF	TGTGCCAGCAGGCCGGACGGGGATAATTCACCCCTCCACTTT
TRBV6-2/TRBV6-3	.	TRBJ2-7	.	CASSEYRLSPYEQYF	TGTGCCAGCAGTGAATATAGACTTTCCCCCTACGAGCAGTACTTC
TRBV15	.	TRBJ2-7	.	CATSRDRAEQYF	TGTGCCACCAGCAGAGACAGGGCCGAGCAGTACTTC
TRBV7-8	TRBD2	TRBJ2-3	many	CASSGISGNTQYF	TGTGCCAGCAGTGGGATTAGCGGGAATACGCAGTATTTT
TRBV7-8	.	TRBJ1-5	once	CASNNGGFGQPQHF	TGTGCCAGCAACAACGGGGGGTTCGGTCAGCCCCAGCATTTT
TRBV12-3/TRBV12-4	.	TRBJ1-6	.	CASSFTRDGSPLHF	TGTGCCAGCAGTTTTACCAGGGATGGTTCACCCCTCCACTTT
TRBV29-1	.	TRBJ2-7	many	CSVLILGYEQYF	TGCAGCGTGTTAATACTGGGCTACGAGCAGTACTTC
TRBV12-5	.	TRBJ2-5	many	CASRMGLRRQETQYF	TGTGCTAGTAGAATGGGCCTCCGTAGGCAAGAGACCCAGTACTTC
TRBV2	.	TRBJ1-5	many	CASSETQPQHF	TGTGCCAGCAGTGAGACGCAACCCCAGCATTTT
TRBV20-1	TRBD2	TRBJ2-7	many	CSAEQETSGASYEQYF	TGCAGTGCTGAACAAGAGACTAGCGGGGCTTCCTACGAGCAGTACTTC
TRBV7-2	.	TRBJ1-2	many	CASSLGLSYGYTF	TGTGCCAGCAGCCTCGGGTTATCCTATGGCTACACCTTC
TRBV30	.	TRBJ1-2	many	CAWSDDYGYTF	TGTGCCTGGAGTGACGACTATGGCTACACCTTC
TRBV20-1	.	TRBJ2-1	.	CSARRFDEQFF	TGCAGTGCTAGGCGGTTCGATGAGCAGTTCTTC
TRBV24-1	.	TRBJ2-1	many	CATSDPGVSGLASYNEQFF	TGTGCCACCAGTGATCCAGGGGTCTCGGGCTTAGCCTCCTACAATGAGCAGTTCTTC
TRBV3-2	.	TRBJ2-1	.	CASRLIGLAGEHDQFF	TGTGCCAGCAGACTAATCGGGCTAGCGGGAGAGCATGATCAGTTCTTC
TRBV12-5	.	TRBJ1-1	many	CASGLHTEAFF	TGTGCTAGTGGTTTGCATACTGAAGCTTTCTTT
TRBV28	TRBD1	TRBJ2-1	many	CASSSAIGQGPYNEQFF	TGTGCCAGCAGTTCAGCCATTGGACAGGGTCCCTACAATGAGCAGTTCTTC
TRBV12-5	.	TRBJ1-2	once	CASGLVQDGHANFGFTF	TGTGCTAGTGGTTTGGTACAGGATGGACACGCGAATTTTGGCTTCACCTTC